These T cell receptor beta chains were read from a single sample in a study of identical twins. A single record per CDR3 protein comes from TCRdb applying MiXCR to the 5' RACE reads. The sample yields 1.5 million to 2 million distinct CDR3 sequences, 25% to 35% seen once. The material sequenced was cord blood. These receptors were obtained from a newborn girl in good health. CDR3s include the opening cysteine and the closing phenylalanine or tryptophan. D genes are given only for firm matches. Part of the rows lack a size; the others show once, few, many or a class for expanded clones.

>TRBV6-1|TRBJ1-5|NA|14|TRBD1
TGTGCCAGCATTAGGACAGGGTCTCCTCAGCCCCAGCATTTT
CASIRTGSPQPQHF
>TRBV18|TRBJ1-2|few|13|NA
TGTGCCAGCTCAACTCCGGACAACTATGGCTACACCTTC
CASSTPDNYGYTF
>TRBV20-1|TRBJ2-3|NA|15|NA
TGCAGTGCTAGACGAGCTAGCTACGGCACAGATACGCAGTATTTT
CSARRASYGTDTQYF
>TRBV5-1|TRBJ2-7|NA|15|TRBD2
TGCGCCAGCAGCCGTCTAGCGGGATTTTCTTACGAGCAGTACTTC
CASSRLAGFSYEQYF
>TRBV5-6|TRBJ2-5|once|13|NA
TGTGCCAGCAGCGATAGCAGTGCGGAGACCCAGTACTTC
CASSDSSAETQYF
>TRBV5-1|TRBJ2-5|NA|15|TRBD1
TGCGCCAGCAGCCCCCGGACAGGCCCCCAAGTGACCCAGTACTTC
CASSPRTGPQVTQYF
>TRBV12-3/TRBV12-4|TRBJ1-4|NA|16|NA
TGTGCCAGCAGTTTAGCGCAGACCGCAACTAATGAAAAACTGTTTTTT
CASSLAQTATNEKLFF
>TRBV20-1|TRBJ2-2|NA|14|NA
TGCAGTGCTAGGCATACAACGAACACCGGGGAGCTGTTTTTT
CSARHTTNTGELFF
>TRBV7-9|TRBJ1-2|few|15|NA
TGTGCCAGCAGCCCCCGACAGGAACTTAACTATGGCTACACCTTC
CASSPRQELNYGYTF
>TRBV12-3/TRBV12-4|TRBJ2-1|few|13|NA
TGTGCCACCCAGGCCGACCCTAACAATGAGCAGTTCTTC
CATQADPNNEQFF
>TRBV11-2|TRBJ1-1|many|14|TRBD1
TGTGCCAGCAGCGCAGACAGGGGGAACACTGAAGCTTTCTTT
CASSADRGNTEAFF
>TRBV20-1|TRBJ1-6|NA|13|TRBD1
TGCAGTGCTAAACAGGGGGCGAATTCACCCCTCCACTTT
CSAKQGANSPLHF
>TRBV3-1|TRBJ1-2|few|18|TRBD1
TGTGCCAGCAGCCAAGAGGCCCCCGGGACAGGGGACCGTCTGGGCTACACCTTC
CASSQEAPGTGDRLGYTF
>TRBV5-1|TRBJ1-6|few|14|TRBD1
TGCGCCAGCAGCACTGGGACAGGGGGCTCACCCCTCCACTTT
CASSTGTGGSPLHF